This TCR beta chain was obtained from a study of CD8 T cells in ankylosing spondylitis. TCRdb fed the 5' RACE reads into MiXCR, producing one record per CDR3 protein. The sample consists of about 140,000 distinct CDR3 sequences, 7% to 9% of them appearing once. This clonotype was seen repeatedly, ten times or more. The germline V gene encodes CDR1 DFQATT and CDR2 SNEGSKA (reference sequence). V shed 8 bases and J shed 1 base, with 15 bases lying between them. The CDR3 has 13 residues. This chain uses TRBV20-1 with TRBJ2-7; D uncertain. The clonotype was recovered from a male donor with ankylosing spondylitis. The sequenced sample was synovial fluid, either unsorted or a sorted T cell fraction (not recorded which). The chain's CDR3 is CSPKPTDSYEQYF. Written as DNA, the CDR3 is TGCAGTCCAAAACCCACAGATTCCTACGAGCAGTACTTC.